This TCR beta chain is drawn from a study of CD8 T cells in ankylosing spondylitis. The length of the CDR3 is 14 residues. After removal of 6 bases from V and 5 bases from J, the junction contained 12 bases not matched to a gene. Germline CDR1 reads DFQATT; CDR2 reads SNEGSKA (reference sequence). The TCR beta libraries were generated through quantitative 5'-RACE incorporating molecular barcodes. TCRdb called the 5' RACE reads again in MiXCR, with one record for every CDR3 protein. Of 700,000 to 1,000,000 distinct CDR3 sequences in the sample, roughly 10% were seen once. Remarks on this clonotype: Its antigen remains unknown.

Points from the study as a whole: According to the report, clones linked to the disease were significantly enriched in matched synovial fluid samples taken from ankylosing spondylitis patients. Some of the motif variants had earlier been found in reactive arthritis patients' fluid and blood. A TCR beta motif made of several highly homologous variants seemed typical of ankylosing spondylitis blood. CD8+ cells made up the disease-linked clones, which were relatively rare in peripheral blood.

This clonotype originated in a male donor with ankylosing spondylitis. The rearrangement links TRBV20-1 to TRBJ1-1; the match to TRBD1 covers 7 bases. Material: blood, either unsorted or a sorted T cell fraction (not recorded which). Here the CDR3 reads CSAAGTVVVTEAFF. The DNA for the CDR3 is TGCAGTGCAGCCGGGACAGTAGTTGTAACTGAAGCTTTCTTT.